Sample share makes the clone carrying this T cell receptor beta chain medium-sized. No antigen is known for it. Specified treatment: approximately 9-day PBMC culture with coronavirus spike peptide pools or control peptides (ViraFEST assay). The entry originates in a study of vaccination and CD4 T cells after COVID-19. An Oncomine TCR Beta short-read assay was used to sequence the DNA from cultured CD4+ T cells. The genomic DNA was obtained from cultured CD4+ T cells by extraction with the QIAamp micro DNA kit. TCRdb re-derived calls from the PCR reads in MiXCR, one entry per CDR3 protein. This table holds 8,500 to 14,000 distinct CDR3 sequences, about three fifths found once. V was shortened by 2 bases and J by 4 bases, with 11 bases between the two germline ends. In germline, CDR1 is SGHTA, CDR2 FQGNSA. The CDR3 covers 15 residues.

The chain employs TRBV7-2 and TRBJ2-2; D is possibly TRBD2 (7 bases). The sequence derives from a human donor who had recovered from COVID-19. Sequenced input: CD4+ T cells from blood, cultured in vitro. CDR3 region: CASSLTGGPTGELFF. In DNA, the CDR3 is TGTGCCAGCAGCTTAACGGGGGGCCCCACCGGGGAGCTGTTTTTT.